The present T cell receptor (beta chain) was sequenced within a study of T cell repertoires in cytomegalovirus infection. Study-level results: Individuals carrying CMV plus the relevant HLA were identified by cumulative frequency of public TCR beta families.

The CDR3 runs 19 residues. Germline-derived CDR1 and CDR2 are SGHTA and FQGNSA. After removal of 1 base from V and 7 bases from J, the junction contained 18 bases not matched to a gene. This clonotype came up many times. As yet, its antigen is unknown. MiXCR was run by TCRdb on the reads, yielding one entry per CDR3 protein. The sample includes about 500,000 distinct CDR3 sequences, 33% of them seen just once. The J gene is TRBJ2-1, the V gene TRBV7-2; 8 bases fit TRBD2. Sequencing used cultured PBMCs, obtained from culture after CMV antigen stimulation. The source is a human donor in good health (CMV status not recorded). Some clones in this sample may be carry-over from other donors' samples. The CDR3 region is CASSLVRAGGSGISNEQFF. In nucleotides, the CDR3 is TGTGCCAGCAGCTTAGTGAGGGCGGGGGGAAGCGGGATTTCAAATGAGCAGTTCTTC.